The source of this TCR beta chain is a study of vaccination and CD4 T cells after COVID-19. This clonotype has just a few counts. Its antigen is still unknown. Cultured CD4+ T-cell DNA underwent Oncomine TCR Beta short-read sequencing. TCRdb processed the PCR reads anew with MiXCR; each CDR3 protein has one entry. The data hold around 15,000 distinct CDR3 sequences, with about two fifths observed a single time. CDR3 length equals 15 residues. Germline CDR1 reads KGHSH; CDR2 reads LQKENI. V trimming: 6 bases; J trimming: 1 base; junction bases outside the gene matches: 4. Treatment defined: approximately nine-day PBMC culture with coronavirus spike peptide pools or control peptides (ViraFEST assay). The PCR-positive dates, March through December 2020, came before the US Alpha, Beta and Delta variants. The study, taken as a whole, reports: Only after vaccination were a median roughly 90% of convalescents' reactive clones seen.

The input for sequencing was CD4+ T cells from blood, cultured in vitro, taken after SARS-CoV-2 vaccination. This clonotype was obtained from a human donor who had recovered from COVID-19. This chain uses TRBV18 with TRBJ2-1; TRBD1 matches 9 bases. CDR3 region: CASSAGQGSYNEQFF. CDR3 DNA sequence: TGTGCCAGCTCGGCGGGACAGGGATCCTACAATGAGCAGTTCTTC.